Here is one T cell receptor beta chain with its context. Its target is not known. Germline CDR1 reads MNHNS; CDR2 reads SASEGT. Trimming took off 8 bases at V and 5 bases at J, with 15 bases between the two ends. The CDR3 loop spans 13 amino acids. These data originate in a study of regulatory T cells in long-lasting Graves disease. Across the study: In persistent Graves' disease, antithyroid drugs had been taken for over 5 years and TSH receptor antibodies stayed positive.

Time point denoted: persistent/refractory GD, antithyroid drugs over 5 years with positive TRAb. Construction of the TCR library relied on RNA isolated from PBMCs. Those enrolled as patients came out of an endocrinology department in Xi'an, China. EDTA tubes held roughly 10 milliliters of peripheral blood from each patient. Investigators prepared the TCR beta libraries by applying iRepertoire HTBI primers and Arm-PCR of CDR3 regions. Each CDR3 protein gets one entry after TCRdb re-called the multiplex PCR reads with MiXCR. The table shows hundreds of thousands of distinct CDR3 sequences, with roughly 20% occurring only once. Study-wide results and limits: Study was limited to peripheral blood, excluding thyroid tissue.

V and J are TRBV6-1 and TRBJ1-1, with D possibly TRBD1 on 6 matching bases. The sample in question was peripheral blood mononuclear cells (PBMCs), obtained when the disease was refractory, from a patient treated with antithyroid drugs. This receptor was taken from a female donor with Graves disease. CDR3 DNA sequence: TGTGCCAGCCGGAGGGGGGAATGGACTGAAGCTTTCTTT. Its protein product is CASRRGEWTEAFF.